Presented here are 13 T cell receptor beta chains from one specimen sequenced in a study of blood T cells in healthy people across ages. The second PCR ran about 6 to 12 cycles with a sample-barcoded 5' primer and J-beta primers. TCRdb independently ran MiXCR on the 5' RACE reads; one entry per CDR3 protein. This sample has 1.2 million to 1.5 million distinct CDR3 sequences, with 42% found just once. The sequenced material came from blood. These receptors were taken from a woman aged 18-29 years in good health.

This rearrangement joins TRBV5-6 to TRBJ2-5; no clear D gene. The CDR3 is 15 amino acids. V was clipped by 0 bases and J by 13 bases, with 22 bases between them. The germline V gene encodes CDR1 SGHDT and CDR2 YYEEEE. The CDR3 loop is CASSLAPARSNMGYF. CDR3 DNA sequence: TGTGCCAGCAGCTTGGCCCCAGCACGATCGAACATGGGGTACTTC.

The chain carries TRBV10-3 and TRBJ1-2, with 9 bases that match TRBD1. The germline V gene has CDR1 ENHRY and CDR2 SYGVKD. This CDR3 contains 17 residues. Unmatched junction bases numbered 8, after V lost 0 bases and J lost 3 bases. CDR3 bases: TGTGCCATCAGTGAGTCCCCCGAGACAGGGGGAGACTATGGCTACACCTTC. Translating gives CAISESPETGGDYGYTF.

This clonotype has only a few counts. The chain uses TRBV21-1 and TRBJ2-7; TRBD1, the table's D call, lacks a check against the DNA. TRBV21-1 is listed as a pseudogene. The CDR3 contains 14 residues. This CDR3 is CASSKWDRGEEQYF. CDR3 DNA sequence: TGTGCCAGCAGCAAATGGGACAGGGGTGAAGAGCAGTACTTC.

This CDR3 reads CASSEGGTGGGEQYF. The DNA of the CDR3 is TGTGCCAGCAGTGAAGGGGGAACAGGGGGCGGCGAGCAGTACTTC. The chain links TRBV6-1 to TRBJ2-7, with 9 bases fitting TRBD1. The CDR3 sequence is 15 residues long. V lost 1 base, J lost 6 bases, and 7 bases stayed unmatched. Germline CDR1 is MNHNS and CDR2 is SASEGT.

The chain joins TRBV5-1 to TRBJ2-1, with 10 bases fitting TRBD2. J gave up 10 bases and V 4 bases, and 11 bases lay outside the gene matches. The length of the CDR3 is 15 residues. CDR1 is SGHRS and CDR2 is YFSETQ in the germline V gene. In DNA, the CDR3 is TGCGCCAGCAGCAATATAGCGGGAGGTCCGGGGGAGCAGTTCTTC. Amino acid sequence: CASSNIAGGPGEQFF.

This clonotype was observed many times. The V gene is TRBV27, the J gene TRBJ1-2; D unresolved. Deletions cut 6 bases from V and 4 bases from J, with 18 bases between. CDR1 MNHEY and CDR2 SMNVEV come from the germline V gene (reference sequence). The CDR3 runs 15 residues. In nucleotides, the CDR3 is TGTGCCAGCAGCTCCATGAGCACCGTAGTCTATGGCTACACCTTC. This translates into CASSSMSTVVYGYTF.

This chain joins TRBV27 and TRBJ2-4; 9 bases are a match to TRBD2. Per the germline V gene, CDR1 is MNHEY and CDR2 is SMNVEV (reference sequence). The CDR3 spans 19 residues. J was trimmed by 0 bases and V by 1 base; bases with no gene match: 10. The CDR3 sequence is CASSLYEGWREGAKNIQYF. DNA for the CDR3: TGTGCCAGCAGTTTATATGAGGGTTGGCGGGAGGGAGCCAAAAACATTCAGTACTTC.

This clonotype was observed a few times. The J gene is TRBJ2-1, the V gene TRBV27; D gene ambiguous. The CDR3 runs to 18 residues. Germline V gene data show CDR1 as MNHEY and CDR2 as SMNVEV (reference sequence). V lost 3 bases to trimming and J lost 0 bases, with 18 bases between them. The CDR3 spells CASSFLLDAVSSYNEQFF. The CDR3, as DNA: TGTGCCAGCAGTTTTTTGTTAGACGCGGTGAGCTCCTACAATGAGCAGTTCTTC.

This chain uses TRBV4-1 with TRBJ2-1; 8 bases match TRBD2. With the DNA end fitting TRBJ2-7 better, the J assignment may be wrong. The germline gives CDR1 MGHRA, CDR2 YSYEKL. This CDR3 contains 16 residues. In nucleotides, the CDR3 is TGCGCCAGCAGCCAAGAAACGGGAGGGGCCTACAATGAGCAGTACTTC. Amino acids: CASSQETGGAYNEQYF.

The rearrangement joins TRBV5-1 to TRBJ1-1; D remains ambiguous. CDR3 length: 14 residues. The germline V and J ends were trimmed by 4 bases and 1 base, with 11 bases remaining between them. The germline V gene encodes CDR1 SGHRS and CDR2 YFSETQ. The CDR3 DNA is TGCGCCAGCAGCCCTGAGCCGGGGAACACTGAAGCTTTCTTT. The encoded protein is CASSPEPGNTEAFF.

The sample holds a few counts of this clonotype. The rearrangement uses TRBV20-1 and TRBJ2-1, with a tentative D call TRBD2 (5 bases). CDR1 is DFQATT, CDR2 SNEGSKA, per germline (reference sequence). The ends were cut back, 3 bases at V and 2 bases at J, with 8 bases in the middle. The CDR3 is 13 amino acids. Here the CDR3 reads CSASSGAYNEQFF. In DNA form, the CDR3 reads TGCAGTGCTAGCAGCGGAGCCTACAATGAGCAGTTCTTC.

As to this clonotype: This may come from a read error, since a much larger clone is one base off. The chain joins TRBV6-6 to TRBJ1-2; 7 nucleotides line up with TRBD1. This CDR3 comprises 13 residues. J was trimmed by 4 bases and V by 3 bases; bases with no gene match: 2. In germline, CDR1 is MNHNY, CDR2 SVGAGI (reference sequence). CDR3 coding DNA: TGTGCCAGCAGTTATACAGGGGTCTATGGCTACACCTTC. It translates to CASSYTGVYGYTF.

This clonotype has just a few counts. Here the CDR3 reads CASSLVREKEFF. The CDR3 DNA is TGCGCCAGCAGCTTGGTTCGGGAGAAGGAGTTCTTC. This sequence joins TRBV5-1 and TRBJ2-1; D is perhaps TRBD2 (6 bases). Trimming removed 0 bases at V and 14 bases at J, with 12 bases between. The CDR3 runs 12 residues. The germline V gene has CDR1 SGHRS and CDR2 YFSETQ.